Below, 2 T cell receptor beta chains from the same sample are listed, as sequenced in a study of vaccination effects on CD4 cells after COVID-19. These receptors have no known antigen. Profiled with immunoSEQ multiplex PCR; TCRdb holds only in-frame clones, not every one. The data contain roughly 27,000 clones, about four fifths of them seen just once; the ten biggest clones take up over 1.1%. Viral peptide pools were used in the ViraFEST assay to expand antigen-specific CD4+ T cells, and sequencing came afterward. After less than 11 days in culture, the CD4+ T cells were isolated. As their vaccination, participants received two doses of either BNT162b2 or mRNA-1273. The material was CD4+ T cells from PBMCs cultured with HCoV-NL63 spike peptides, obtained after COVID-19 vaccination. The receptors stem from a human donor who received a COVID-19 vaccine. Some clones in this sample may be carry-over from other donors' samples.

The CDR3 region is CASSFGVGDSSGANVLTF. DNA of the CDR3: TGCGCCAGCAGCTTTGGTGTAGGAGATTCCTCTGGGGCCAACGTCCTGACTTTC. This chain links TRBV5-1 with TRBJ2-6, with D unclear. The CDR3 totals 18 residues. Germline lookup yields CDR1 SGHRS and CDR2 YFSETQ. V was shortened by 2 bases and J by 0 bases, with 15 bases between the two germline ends.

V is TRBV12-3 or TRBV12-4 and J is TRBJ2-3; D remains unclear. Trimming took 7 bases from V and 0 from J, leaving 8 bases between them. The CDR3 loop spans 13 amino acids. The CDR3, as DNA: TGTGCCAGCAAAGTGGGTAGCACAGATACGCAGTATTTT. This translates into CASKVGSTDTQYF.